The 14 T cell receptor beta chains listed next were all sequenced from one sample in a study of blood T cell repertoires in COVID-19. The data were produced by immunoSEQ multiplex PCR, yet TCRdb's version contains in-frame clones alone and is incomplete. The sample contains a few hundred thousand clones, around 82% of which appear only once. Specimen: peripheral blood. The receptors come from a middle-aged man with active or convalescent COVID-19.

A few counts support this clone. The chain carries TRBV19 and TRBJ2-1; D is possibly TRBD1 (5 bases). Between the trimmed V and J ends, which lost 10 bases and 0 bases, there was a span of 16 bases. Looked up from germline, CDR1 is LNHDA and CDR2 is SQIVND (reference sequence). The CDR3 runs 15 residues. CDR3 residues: CATPPGAGSYNEQFF. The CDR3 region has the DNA TGTGCCACACCCCCTGGGGCAGGCTCCTACAATGAGCAGTTCTTC.

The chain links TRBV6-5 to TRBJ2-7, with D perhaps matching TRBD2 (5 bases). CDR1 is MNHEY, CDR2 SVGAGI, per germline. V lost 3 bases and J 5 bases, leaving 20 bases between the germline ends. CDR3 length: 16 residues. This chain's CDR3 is CASSYEFREPSHEQYF. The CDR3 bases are TGTGCCAGCAGTTATGAGTTCCGGGAACCTTCCCACGAGCAGTACTTC.

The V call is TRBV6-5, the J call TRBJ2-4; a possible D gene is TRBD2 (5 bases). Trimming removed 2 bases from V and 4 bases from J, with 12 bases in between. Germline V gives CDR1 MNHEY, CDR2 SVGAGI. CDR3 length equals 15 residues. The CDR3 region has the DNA TGTGCCAGCAGTTACCCCCCCCCGGGAAAAAACATTCAGTACTTC. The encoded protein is CASSYPPPGKNIQYF.

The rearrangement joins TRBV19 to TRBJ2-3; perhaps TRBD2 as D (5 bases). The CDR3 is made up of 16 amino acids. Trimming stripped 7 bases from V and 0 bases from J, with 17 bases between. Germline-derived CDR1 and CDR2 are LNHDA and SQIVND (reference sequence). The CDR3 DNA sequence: TGTGCCAGTACCAGCGGCTGGCTTTCTAGCACAGATACGCAGTATTTT. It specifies CASTSGWLSSTDTQYF.

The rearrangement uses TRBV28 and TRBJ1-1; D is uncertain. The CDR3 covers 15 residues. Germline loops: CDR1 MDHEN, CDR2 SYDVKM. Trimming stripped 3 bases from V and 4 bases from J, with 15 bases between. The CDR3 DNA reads TGTGCCAGCAGTTTGGGGAGCCTGGGGAGCACTGAAGCTTTCTTT. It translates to CASSLGSLGSTEAFF.

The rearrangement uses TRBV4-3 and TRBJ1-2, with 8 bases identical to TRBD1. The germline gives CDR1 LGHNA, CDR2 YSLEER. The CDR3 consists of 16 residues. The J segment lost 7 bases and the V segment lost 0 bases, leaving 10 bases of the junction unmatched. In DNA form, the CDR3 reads TGCGCCAGCAGCCAAGATTCCCGACAGGGGTGGGGTGGCTACACCTTC. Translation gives CASSQDSRQGWGGYTF.

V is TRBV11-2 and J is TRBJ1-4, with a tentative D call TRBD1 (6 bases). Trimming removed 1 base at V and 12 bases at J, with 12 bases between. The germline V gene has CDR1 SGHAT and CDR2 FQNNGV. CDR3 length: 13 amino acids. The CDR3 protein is CASSLGSQGQLFF. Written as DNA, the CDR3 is TGTGCCAGCAGCTTAGGGAGCCAGGGGCAACTGTTTTTT.

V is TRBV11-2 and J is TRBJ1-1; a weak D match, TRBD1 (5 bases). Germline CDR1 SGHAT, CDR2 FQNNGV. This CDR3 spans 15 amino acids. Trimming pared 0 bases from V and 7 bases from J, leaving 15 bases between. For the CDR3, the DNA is TGTGCCAGCAGCTTAGATGTGGGGGGACCGGATGAAGCTTTCTTT. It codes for CASSLDVGGPDEAFF.

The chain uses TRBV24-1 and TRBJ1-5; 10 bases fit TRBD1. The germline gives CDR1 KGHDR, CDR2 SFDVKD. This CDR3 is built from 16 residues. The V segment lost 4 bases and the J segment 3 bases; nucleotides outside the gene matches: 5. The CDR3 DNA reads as TGTGCCACCAGTGAGACCGGGACAGGGGTCAATCAGCCCCAGCATTTT. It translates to CATSETGTGVNQPQHF.

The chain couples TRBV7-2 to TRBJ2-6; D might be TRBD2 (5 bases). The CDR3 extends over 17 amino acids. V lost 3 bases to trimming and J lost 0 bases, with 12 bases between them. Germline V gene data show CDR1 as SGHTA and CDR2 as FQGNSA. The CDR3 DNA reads TGTGCCAGCAGCTTGAGGAGGCCGGGCTCTGGGGCCAACGTCCTGACTTTC. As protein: CASSLRRPGSGANVLTF.

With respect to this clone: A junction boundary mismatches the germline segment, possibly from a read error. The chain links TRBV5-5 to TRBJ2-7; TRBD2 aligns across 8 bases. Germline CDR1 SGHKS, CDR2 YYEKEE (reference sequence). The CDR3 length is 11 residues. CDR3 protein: CASSPGGAGSF. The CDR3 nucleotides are TGTGCCAGCAGCCCCGGGGGGGCCGGTAGCTTC.

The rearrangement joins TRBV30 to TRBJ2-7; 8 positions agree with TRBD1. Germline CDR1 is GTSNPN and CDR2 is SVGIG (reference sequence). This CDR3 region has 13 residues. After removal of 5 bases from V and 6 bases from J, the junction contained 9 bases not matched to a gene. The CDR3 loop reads CAWDLGQGREQYF. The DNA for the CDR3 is TGTGCCTGGGACCTTGGACAGGGCCGCGAGCAGTACTTC.

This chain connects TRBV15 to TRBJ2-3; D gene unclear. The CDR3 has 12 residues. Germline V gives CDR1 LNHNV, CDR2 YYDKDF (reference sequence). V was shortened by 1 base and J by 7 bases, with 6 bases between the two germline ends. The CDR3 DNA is TGTGCCACCAGCAGAGGGCCAAATACGCAGTATTTT. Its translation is CATSRGPNTQYF.

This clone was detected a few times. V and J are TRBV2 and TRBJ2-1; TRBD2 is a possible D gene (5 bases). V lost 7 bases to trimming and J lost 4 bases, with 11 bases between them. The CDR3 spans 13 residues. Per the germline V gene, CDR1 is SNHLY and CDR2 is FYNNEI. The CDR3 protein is CASITPGYNEQFF. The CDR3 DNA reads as TGTGCCAGCATCACGCCGGGATACAATGAGCAGTTCTTC.